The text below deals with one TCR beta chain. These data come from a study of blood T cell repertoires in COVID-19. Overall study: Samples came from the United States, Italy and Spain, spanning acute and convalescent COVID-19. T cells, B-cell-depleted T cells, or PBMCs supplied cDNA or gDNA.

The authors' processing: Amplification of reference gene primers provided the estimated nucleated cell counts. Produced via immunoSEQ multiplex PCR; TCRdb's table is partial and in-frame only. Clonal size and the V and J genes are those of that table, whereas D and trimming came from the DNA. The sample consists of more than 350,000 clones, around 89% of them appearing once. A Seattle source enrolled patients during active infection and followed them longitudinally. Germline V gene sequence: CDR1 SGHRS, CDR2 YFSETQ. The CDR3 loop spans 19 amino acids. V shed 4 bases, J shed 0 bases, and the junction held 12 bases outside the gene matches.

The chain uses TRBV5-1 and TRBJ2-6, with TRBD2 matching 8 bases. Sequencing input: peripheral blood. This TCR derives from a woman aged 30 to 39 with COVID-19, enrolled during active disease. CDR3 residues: CASSRHLLADSSGANVLTF. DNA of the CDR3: TGCGCCAGCAGCCGCCACTTACTAGCGGATAGCTCTGGGGCCAACGTCCTGACTTTC.